This paragraph covers one T cell receptor beta chain sequence. Its target is unknown. By way of CD45RO/CCR7/CD25/CD127/CD95/CD27, the CD4+ regulatory, stem cell-like memory, central memory and naive cells were sorted. This specimen comes from a study of beta chain features in type 1 diabetes. Findings of the study overall: There was a moderate but significant shortening of TCRB CDR3s in all four CD4+ subsets of Type 1 diabetes patients.

Expressed TCRB transcripts were sequenced because the entire RNA isolate underwent reverse transcription. TCRdb keeps only in-frame clones here, not all; method: immunoSEQ multiplex PCR. The sample records hundreds of thousands of clones, 13% being singletons. The sample consisted of naive CD4+ T cells from blood. The receptor's source is a man between 18 and 35 years old with type 1 diabetes.

The CDR3 region is CASSSLDSVSLGEKLFF. The CDR3 coding sequence is TGTGCCAGCAGTTCCCTTGACAGTGTTTCCCTTGGTGAAAAACTGTTTTTT. V usage is TRBV28 and J usage is TRBJ1-4, with a possible D match to TRBD1 (5 bases). This CDR3 contains 17 residues. V was shortened by 4 bases and J by 7 bases, with 22 bases between the two germline ends. Germline loops: CDR1 MDHEN, CDR2 SYDVKM.